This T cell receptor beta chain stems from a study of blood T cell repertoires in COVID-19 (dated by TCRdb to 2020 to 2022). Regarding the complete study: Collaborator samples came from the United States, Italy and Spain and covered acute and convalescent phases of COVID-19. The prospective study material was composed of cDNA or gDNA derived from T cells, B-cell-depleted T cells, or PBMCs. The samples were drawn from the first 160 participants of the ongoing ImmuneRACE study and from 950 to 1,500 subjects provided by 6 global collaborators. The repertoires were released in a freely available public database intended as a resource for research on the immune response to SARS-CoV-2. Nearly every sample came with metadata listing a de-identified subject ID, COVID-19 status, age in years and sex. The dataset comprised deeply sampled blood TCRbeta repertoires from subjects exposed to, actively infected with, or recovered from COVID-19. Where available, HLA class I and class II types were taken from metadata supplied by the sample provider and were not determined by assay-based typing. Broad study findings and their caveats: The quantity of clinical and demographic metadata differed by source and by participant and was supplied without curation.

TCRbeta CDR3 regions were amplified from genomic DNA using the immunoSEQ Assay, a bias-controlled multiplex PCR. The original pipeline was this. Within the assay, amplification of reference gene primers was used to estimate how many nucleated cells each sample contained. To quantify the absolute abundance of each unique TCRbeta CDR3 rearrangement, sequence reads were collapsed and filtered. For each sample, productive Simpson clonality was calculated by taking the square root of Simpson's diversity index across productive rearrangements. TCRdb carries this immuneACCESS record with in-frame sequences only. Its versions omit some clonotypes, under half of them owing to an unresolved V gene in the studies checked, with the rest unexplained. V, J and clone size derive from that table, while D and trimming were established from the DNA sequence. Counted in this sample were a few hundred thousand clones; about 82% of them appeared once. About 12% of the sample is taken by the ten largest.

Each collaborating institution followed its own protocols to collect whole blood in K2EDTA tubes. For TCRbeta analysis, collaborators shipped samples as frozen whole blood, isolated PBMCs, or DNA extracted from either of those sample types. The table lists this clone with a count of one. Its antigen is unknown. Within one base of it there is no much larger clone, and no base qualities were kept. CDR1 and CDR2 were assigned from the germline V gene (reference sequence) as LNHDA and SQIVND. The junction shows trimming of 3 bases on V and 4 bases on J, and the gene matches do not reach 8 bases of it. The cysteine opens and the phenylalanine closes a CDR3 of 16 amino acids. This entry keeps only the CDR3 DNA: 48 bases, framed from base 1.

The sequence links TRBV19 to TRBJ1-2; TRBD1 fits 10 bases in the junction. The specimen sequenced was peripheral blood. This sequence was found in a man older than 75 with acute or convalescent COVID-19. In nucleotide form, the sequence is TGTGCCAGTAGTATGGACCCGACAGGGGGCGTCTATGGCTACACCTTC. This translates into CASSMDPTGGVYGYTF.